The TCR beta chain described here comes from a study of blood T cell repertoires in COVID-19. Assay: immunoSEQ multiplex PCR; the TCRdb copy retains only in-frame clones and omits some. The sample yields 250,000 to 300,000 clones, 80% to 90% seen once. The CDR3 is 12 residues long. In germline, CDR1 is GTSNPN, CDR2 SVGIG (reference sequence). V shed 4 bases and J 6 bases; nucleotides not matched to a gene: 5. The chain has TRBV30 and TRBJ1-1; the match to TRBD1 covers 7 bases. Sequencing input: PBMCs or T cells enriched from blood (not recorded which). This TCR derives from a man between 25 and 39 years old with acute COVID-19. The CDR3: CAWNPGTAEAFF. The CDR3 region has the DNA TGTGCCTGGAACCCTGGGACAGCTGAAGCTTTCTTT.